This entry concerns a single TCR beta chain. As yet, its antigen is unknown. Primed by a sample-barcoded 5' primer and a J-beta primer mix, a second PCR proceeded for about 7 to 11 cycles. With 12 random nucleotides, a template-switch adaptor tagged each individual cDNA molecule. TCRdb used MiXCR to reprocess the 5' RACE reads, holding one entry per CDR3 protein. The sample lists some 1,500,000 distinct CDR3 sequences, under 55% seen once, with 4% in the top ten. Between the trimmed V and J ends, which lost 11 bases and 2 bases, there was a span of 21 bases. Per the germline V gene, CDR1 is MNHNS and CDR2 is SASEGT. This CDR3 has 15 residues. The entry originates in a study of blood T cells in healthy people across ages. Findings and limits, study-wide: It was the long-lived donors that had more naive CD4+ cells and higher diversity than aged donors.

The chain carries TRBV6-1 and TRBJ2-5, with D perhaps being TRBD1 or TRBD2 (5 bases each). This receptor was obtained from a young woman in good health. The sample consisted of blood. CDR3 in DNA: TGTGCCGGCGCCCTGGTGGGGGACCTACAAGAGACCCAGTACTTC. Protein sequence: CAGALVGDLQETQYF.